This TCR beta chain was recovered during a study of T cell responses to AZD1222 COVID-19 vaccine (dated by TCRdb to about 2021). Turning to the overall study: Because spike-specific TCR depth and breadth did not differ between the two schedules, AZD1222 recipients who got a second dose at roughly 4 weeks were pooled with those who got a second dose at roughly 12 weeks. Trial participants were enrolled by age into subgroups of 18-55, 56-69 and 70-plus years, and about 150, 27 and 61 TCR-sequenced participants, respectively, were included in these subgroups. TCR sequencing covered over 230 trial participants: 207 given two doses of AZD1222 and 26 given two doses of MenACWY control vaccine.

Findings and caveats that apply to the study as a whole: Vaccine-associated CD4 TCRs spanned the whole spike protein, with dominant responses in regions 160-218 and 743-854. Because no day 14 peak-response samples were available, repertoires were characterized only after the peak T cell response. The 56-69-year group was small, and its depth increase did not reach significance, likely because of low power. Conclusions about previously exposed vaccinees were limited because only 5 or 6 AZD1222 recipients were SARS-CoV-2 seropositive at baseline. Most participants were white British and females outnumbered males, and the authors suggested that clonal diversity may have been underestimated. Spike-specific TCR breadth and depth rose significantly after two AZD1222 doses compared with day 0 and with MenACWY recipients. Reportedly, close to half of the unique spike-specific TCRs recognized epitopes lying outside the regions that are mutated in the B.1.351 and B.1.1.7 variants.

The CDR3 regions of human TCRbeta chains were analyzed by immunosequencing. As for how the authors treated the data: Repertoire TCRs were matched against a reference library of SARS-CoV-2-specific TCRs generated with the MIRA antigen-specificity platform. Breadth was defined as the fraction of unique TCRs that were SARS-CoV-2-associated, and depth was defined as the fraction of total T cells that were SARS-CoV-2-associated. Using the MIRA data, each spike-specific TCR was assigned both to the spike region to which the TCR was reactive and to a CD4 or CD8 class. Log10-transformed breadth and depth values were compared by one-way ANOVA with Sidak's multiple comparisons tests. Here the immuneACCESS table is served through TCRdb, limited to in-frame sequences with V and J called. Missing clones are a known gap in these copies; in checked studies unresolved V genes cover under half, and the rest lacks a known reason. Clonal size and the V and J genes are those of that table, whereas D and trimming came from the DNA. Here the sample has 150,000 or so clones; around nine tenths occur a single time. Around 2.6% of the sample goes to the ten largest clones.

In light of the paper, this sample's time point label describes: baseline before first vaccination. The vaccinee samples were drawn from two UK trials, COV001 and COV002, one of which was a single-blind randomized controlled phase 2/3 trial testing AZD1222 (ChAdOx1 nCoV-19) in healthy adults. For TCRbeta chain sequencing, PBMC samples from trial participants were taken at day 0 and at day 28 after the second dose. Notes on this clone: Its recognized antigen is unknown. Base qualities are not recorded, but no much larger clone differs from it by a single base.

The CDR3 covers 16 residues, taking in both the cysteine and the phenylalanine. The DNA shown is the 48-base CDR3, in frame from base 1. V trim: 0 bases; J trim: 6 bases; unmatched bases: 5. The germline V gene specifies SGHVS as CDR1 and FQNEAQ as CDR2. The input for sequencing was peripheral blood, taken on day 0 of AZD1222 vaccination. In this chain, TRBV7-8 is recombined with TRBJ1-6; TRBD1 matches 7 bases in the middle. This clonotype was sampled from an adult in good health. The CDR3 reads CASSLASGQFNSPLHF. The DNA sequence is given as TGTGCCAGCAGCTTAGCTTCGGGACAGTTTAATTCACCCCTCCACTTT.